The present entry profiles one TCR beta chain with its context. Its antigen is as yet unknown. Trimming cost V 5 bases and J 4 bases, with 10 bases left between them. The germline V gene encodes CDR1 SGHRS and CDR2 YFSETQ. The CDR3 is 13 amino acids. The record originates from a study of T cell responses to AZD1222 COVID-19 vaccine. Overall study results and limits: CD4 TCRs covered the whole spike, strongest at regions 160-218 and 743-854. Just a handful of AZD1222 recipients were seropositive at baseline. Donor demographics were predominantly white British with a female majority; clonal diversity may be underestimated.

Second-dose groups at about 4 or about 12 weeks were pooled. Sequencing was performed with immunoSEQ multiplex PCR; in TCRdb, only in-frame clones are kept and a portion is missing. The repertoire holds roughly 120,000 clones, with approximately 90% as singletons. The TCR comes from an adult who received the AZD1222 COVID-19 vaccine. The specimen was peripheral blood, collected 28 days after the second AZD1222 dose. The chain couples TRBV5-1 to TRBJ1-5; D is unresolved. The CDR3 reads CASSERGNQPQHF. The CDR3 bases are TGCGCCAGCAGTGAGCGGGGAAATCAGCCCCAGCATTTT.